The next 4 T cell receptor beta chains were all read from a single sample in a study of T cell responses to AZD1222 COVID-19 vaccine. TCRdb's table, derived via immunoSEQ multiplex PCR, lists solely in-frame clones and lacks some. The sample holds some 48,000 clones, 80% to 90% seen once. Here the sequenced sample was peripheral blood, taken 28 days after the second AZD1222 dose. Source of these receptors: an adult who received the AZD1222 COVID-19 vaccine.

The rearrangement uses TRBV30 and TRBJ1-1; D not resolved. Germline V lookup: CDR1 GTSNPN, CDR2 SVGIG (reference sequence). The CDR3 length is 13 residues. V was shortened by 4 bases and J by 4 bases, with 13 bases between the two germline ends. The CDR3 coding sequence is TGTGCCTGGACAAACACAGTGGGCACTGAAGCTTTCTTT. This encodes CAWTNTVGTEAFF.

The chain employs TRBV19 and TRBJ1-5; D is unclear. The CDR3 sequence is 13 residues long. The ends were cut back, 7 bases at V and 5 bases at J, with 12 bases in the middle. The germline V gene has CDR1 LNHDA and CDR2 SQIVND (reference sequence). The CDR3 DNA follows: TGTGCCAGTAACCGGGTCCTGGATCAGCCCCAGCATTTT. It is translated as CASNRVLDQPQHF.

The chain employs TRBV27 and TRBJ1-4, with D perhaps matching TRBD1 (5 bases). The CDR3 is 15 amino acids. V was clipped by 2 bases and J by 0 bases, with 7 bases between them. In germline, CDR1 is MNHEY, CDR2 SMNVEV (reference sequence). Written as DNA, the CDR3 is TGTGCCAGCAGTTTACTGGGGGCAACTAATGAAAAACTGTTTTTT. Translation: CASSLLGATNEKLFF.

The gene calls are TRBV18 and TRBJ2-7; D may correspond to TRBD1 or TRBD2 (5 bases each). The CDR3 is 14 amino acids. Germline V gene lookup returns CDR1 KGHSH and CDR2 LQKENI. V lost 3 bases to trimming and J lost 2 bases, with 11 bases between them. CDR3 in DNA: TGTGCCAGCTCACCCGGGACCTTACCCTACGAGCAGTACTTC. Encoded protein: CASSPGTLPYEQYF. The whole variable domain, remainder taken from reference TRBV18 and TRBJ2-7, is NAGVMQNPRHLVRRRGQEARLRCSPMKGHSHVYWYRQLPEEGLKFMVYLQKENIIDESGMPKERFSAEFPKEGPSILRIQQVVRGDSAAYFCASSPGTLPYEQYFGPGTRLTVT.